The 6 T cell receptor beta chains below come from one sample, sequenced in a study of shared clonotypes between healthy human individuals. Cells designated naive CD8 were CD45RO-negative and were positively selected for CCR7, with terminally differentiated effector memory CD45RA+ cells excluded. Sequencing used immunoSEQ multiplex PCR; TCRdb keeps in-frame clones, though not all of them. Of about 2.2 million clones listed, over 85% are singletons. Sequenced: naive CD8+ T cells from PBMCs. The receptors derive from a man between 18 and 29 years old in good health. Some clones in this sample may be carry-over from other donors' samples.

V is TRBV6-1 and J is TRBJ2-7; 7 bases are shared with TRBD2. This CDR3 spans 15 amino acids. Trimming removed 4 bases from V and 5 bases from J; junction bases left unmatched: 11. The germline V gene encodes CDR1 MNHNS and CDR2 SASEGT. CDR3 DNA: TGTGCCAGCAGTGGACTTAGGCTAGCGGACCACGAGCAGTACTTC. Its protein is CASSGLRLADHEQYF.

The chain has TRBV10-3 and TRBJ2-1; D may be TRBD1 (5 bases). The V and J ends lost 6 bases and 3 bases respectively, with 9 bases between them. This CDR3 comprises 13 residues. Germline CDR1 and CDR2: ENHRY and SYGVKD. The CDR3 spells CAISFDSYNEQFF. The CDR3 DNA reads TGTGCCATCAGCTTCGACAGCTACAATGAGCAGTTCTTC.

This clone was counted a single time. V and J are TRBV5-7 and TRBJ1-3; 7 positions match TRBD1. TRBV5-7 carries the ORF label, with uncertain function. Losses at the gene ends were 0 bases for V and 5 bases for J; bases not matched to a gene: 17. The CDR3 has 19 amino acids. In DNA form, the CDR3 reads TGTGCCAGCAGCTTGGCCAAGAGACAGGGACTTACCGGTCGAAACACCATATATTTT. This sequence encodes CASSLAKRQGLTGRNTIYF.

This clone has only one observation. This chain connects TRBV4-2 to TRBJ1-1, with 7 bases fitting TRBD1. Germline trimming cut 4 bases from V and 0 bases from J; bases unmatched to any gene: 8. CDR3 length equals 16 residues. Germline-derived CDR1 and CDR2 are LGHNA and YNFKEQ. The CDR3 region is CASSPQPDRMNTEAFF. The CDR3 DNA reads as TGTGCCAGCAGCCCCCAACCGGACAGGATGAACACTGAAGCTTTCTTT.

Written as DNA, the CDR3 is TGCGCCAGCAGCGCACCTGCAGGGGACACTGAAGCTTTCTTT. It codes for CASSAPAGDTEAFF. The chain is built from TRBV4-1 and TRBJ1-1, with D possibly being TRBD1 (6 bases). CDR1 and CDR2 (germline): MGHRA, YSYEKL. The CDR3 is 14 amino acids. Trimming removed 5 bases from V and 3 bases from J, with 13 bases in between.

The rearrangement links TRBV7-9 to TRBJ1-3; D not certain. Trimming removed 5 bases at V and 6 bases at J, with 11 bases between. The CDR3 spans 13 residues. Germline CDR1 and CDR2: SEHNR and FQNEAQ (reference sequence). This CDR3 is CASSTTPQNTIYF. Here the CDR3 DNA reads TGTGCCAGCAGCACCACCCCCCAAAACACCATATATTTT.